The present T cell receptor beta chain was sequenced within a study of blood T cells in healthy people across ages. This clonotype was seen more than once but under ten times. Its antigen is unidentified. Each sample yielded at least 6 million isolated PBMCs. Regarding the study as a whole: Investigators treated diversity estimates from one million T cells as underestimates.

The trim removed 4 bases at V and 9 bases at J, leaving 9 bases unmatched. CDR1 and CDR2 (germline): SGDLS, YYNGEE. The CDR3 has 14 amino acids. The use of a sample-barcoded 5' primer and a J-beta primer mix characterized a second PCR of about 7 to 12 cycles. TCRdb ran MiXCR on the 5' RACE reads and lists one entry per CDR3 protein. The data contain 650,000 to 800,000 distinct CDR3 sequences, under 55% of them singletons. The source is a man between 60 and 75 years old in good health. This chain links TRBV9 with TRBJ2-1, with TRBD1 matching 8 bases. Sample: blood. CDR3 protein: CASSSSTGEVEQFF. Written as DNA, the CDR3 is TGTGCCAGCAGCTCCTCGACAGGGGAAGTTGAGCAGTTCTTC. The variable domain in full, completed from reference TRBV9 and TRBJ2-1, reads DSGVTQTPKHLITATGQRVTLRCSPRSGDLSVYWYQQSLDQGLQFLIQYYNGEERAKGNILERFSAQQFPDLHSELNLSSLELGDSALYFCASSSSTGEVEQFFGPGTRLTVL.